The text below deals with one T cell receptor (beta chain). Its antigen is as yet unknown. This sample stems from a study of cytomegalovirus exposure and HLA in healthy donors. Study-wide points: Analysis was carried out at a later point, and it linked a missense DCLRE1C variant to TCR beta V- and J-gene trimming. In a later analysis, specific HLA alleles were associated with 15,000 to 20,000 TCR beta sequences at a 0.05 false discovery rate.

Though nominally healthy at sampling, donors likely had unrecorded immune exposures. Amplification used 60 Vbeta primers and 13 Jbeta primers. The assay was immunoSEQ multiplex PCR, and TCRdb's table has in-frame clones only and misses some. The sample features roughly 73,000 clones, with roughly an eighth in its top ten. The source is a man in his fifties or sixties in good health and CMV-seropositive. The sequenced material came from PBMCs.

The CDR3 bases are TGTGCCAGCTCACCACCCCAGGGGGCGCAGACTGAAGCTTTCTTT. Its translation is CASSPPQGAQTEAFF. V and J are TRBV18 and TRBJ1-1; 8 nucleotides agree with TRBD1. V lost 0 bases, J lost 5 bases, and 5 bases stayed unmatched. The V gene's germline CDR1 is KGHSH and CDR2 LQKENI. This CDR3 has 15 residues.